Given below is one T cell receptor (beta chain) in context. These data come from a study of Ad26.COV2.S vaccination and SARS-CoV-2 variants. Treatment reported: approximately 18 received Ad26.COV2.S at low or high dose, single or two shots; about 5 received placebo; per-sample allocation not given. Collection of the samples took place on day 63 after the first injection of vaccine or placebo. The assay was immunoSEQ multiplex PCR, and TCRdb's table has in-frame clones only and misses some. The data show approximately 240,000 clones, with roughly 90% seen just once and over 8.5% held by the top ten. Per germline, CDR1 MNHEY and CDR2 SMNVEV (reference sequence). Trimming shortened V by 6 bases and J by 7 bases, and 15 bases separated the two germline ends. The CDR3 spans 14 residues.

The sequence derives from a person between 18 and 65 years old who received the Ad26.COV2.S COVID-19 vaccine or a placebo. This rearrangement joins TRBV27 to TRBJ2-2; D possibly corresponds to TRBD2 (5 bases). The sample consisted of peripheral blood, taken in a trial of Ad26.COV2.S vaccine versus placebo. The CDR3 loop reads CASSPVRGGGELFF. The CDR3 bases are TGTGCCAGCAGCCCGGTCCGAGGAGGCGGGGAGCTGTTTTTT.